This T cell receptor (beta chain) was captured by sequencing in a study of T-cell reconstitution after alpha-beta-depleted transplantation in children. Unique molecular identifiers were built into the TCRbeta library. Via MiXCR, TCRdb re-called the PCR reads, giving one row per CDR3 protein. This sample carries roughly 180,000 distinct CDR3 sequences, just over 14% of them seen once, and the ten largest clones take approximately 13%. Germline V CDR1 and CDR2: SGHVS, FQNEAQ. The junction had 5 bases not matched to a gene; V was cut back by 5 bases and J by 3 bases. CDR3 length: 16 amino acids. This clonotype was detected ten times or more.

The sample here was PBMCs from the stem cell graft donor, taken from the stem cell graft. This TCR came from a human donor who donated a stem cell graft to a child with acute lymphoblastic leukemia. V and J are TRBV7-8 and TRBJ2-2, with TRBD2 identical over 11 bases. DNA of the CDR3: TGTGCCAGCAGCCGTGGGACTAGCGGATACACCGGGGAGCTGTTTTTT. It yields the protein CASSRGTSGYTGELFF.